This T cell receptor (beta chain) is drawn from a study of T cell responses to AZD1222 COVID-19 vaccine. A single count supports this clone. Its antigen is as yet unknown. Between the trimmed V and J ends, which lost 8 bases and 1 base, there was a span of 6 bases. The germline V gene has CDR1 SNHLY and CDR2 FYNNEI. CDR3 length: 13 residues. Study-wide points: Spike-wide vaccine-associated CD4 TCRs dominated at 160-218 and 743-854.

Only in-frame clones appear in the TCRdb table, and some are missing; sequencing was by immunoSEQ multiplex PCR. The repertoire consists of approximately 100,000 clones, with about 94% occurring once and the leading ten covering 5%. This TCR came from an adult in good health. The chain uses TRBV2 and TRBJ1-6, with a weak D call TRBD1 (5 bases). The specimen comprised peripheral blood, sampled on day 0 of AZD1222 vaccination. CDR3 in amino acids: CASGGSYNSPLHF. The CDR3 DNA is TGTGCCAGCGGGGGGTCCTATAATTCACCCCTCCACTTT.